Listed below are T cell receptor beta chains from one sample, sequenced in a study of CD8+ T cells in alopecia areata. Clones were sequenced by immunoSEQ multiplex PCR, and TCRdb holds only the in-frame ones, with some missing. The table lists hundreds of thousands of clones, 66% of them singletons, with 0.95% to 1.5% in the top ten. The material was CD4+ T cells sorted from blood, obtained between weeks 44 and 45, from a patient treated with tofacitinib. The source is a human donor with alopecia areata. Each CDR3 is given with its conserved first and last residue. A D gene is named only where the DNA matches it firmly. Clone size is given for some rows only: seen once, a few or many times, or a class if the clone is expanded.

CDR3aa: CASSADGTGELFF
CDR3nt: TGTGCCAGTAGTGCGGACGGAACCGGGGAGCTGTTTTTT
d_gene: NA
abundance: NA
j_gene: TRBJ2-2
v_gene: TRBV19

CDR3aa: CASSRTAPGELFF
CDR3nt: TGTGCCAGCAGTCGGACGGCCCCCGGGGAGCTGTTTTTT
d_gene: NA
abundance: few
j_gene: TRBJ2-2
v_gene: TRBV5-6

CDR3aa: CASRGEKENNEQFF
CDR3nt: TGCGCCAGCAGGGGTGAGAAGGAAAACAATGAGCAGTTCTTC
d_gene: NA
abundance: NA
j_gene: TRBJ2-1
v_gene: TRBV5-1

CDR3aa: CASSKSGSSGANVLTF
CDR3nt: TGTGCCAGCAGTAAGTCAGGGAGCTCTGGGGCCAACGTCCTGACTTTC
d_gene: NA
abundance: few
j_gene: TRBJ2-6
v_gene: TRBV27

CDR3aa: CASSVAWGPSPLHF
CDR3nt: TGTGCCAGCAGCGTAGCATGGGGGCCTTCACCCCTCCACTTT
d_gene: NA
abundance: NA
j_gene: TRBJ1-6
v_gene: TRBV9

CDR3aa: CATSSANEKLFF
CDR3nt: TGTGCCACCAGCAGTGCTAATGAAAAACTGTTTTTT
d_gene: NA
abundance: NA
j_gene: TRBJ1-4
v_gene: TRBV15

CDR3aa: CSVILGQPTSGANVLTF
CDR3nt: TGCAGCGTGATCTTGGGACAGCCCACCTCTGGGGCCAACGTCCTGACTTTC
d_gene: TRBD1
abundance: NA
j_gene: TRBJ2-6
v_gene: TRBV29-1

CDR3aa: CASSFFSRDYNYGYTF
CDR3nt: TGCGCCAGCAGCTTTTTTTCCAGGGATTATAACTATGGCTACACCTTC
d_gene: NA
abundance: NA
j_gene: TRBJ1-2
v_gene: TRBV5-1

CDR3aa: CASSSPPGAASGANVLTF
CDR3nt: TGTGCCAGCAGTAGTCCCCCGGGGGCAGCTTCTGGGGCCAACGTCCTGACTTTC
d_gene: NA
abundance: NA
j_gene: TRBJ2-6
v_gene: TRBV27

CDR3aa: CAWSVGQNIHYGYTF
CDR3nt: TGTGCCTGGAGTGTCGGACAGAACATACACTATGGCTACACCTTC
d_gene: NA
abundance: NA
j_gene: TRBJ1-2
v_gene: TRBV30

CDR3aa: CASSLAGGELFF
CDR3nt: TGTGCCAGCAGCTTGGCCGGTGGGGAGCTGTTTTTT
d_gene: NA
abundance: NA
j_gene: TRBJ2-2
v_gene: TRBV5-6

CDR3aa: CASSPRAGVETQYF
CDR3nt: TGTGCCAGCAGTCCCCGGGCCGGAGTGGAGACCCAGTACTTC
d_gene: NA
abundance: NA
j_gene: TRBJ2-5
v_gene: TRBV27

CDR3aa: CASSKQGARTDTQYF
CDR3nt: TGTGCCAGCAGTAAACAGGGGGCCCGCACAGATACGCAGTATTTT
d_gene: TRBD1
abundance: NA
j_gene: TRBJ2-3
v_gene: TRBV6-5

CDR3aa: CASSPLSTDTQYF
CDR3nt: TGCGCCAGCAGCCCCCTGAGCACAGATACGCAGTATTTT
d_gene: NA
abundance: few
j_gene: TRBJ2-3
v_gene: TRBV5-1

CDR3aa: CASSSSGGPDTQYF
CDR3nt: TGTGCCAGCAGCTCCAGCGGTGGGCCCGATACGCAGTATTTT
d_gene: NA
abundance: NA
j_gene: TRBJ2-3
v_gene: TRBV7-3

CDR3aa: CASSLVAGSYNEQFF
CDR3nt: TGTGCCAGCAGCTTAGTGGCGGGGTCCTACAATGAGCAGTTCTTC
d_gene: NA
abundance: NA
j_gene: TRBJ2-1
v_gene: TRBV7-8

CDR3aa: CATSRFRRGLGYTF
CDR3nt: TGTGCCACCAGCAGATTTCGACGGGGGCTAGGCTACACCTTC
d_gene: NA
abundance: NA
j_gene: TRBJ1-2
v_gene: TRBV15

CDR3aa: CSVEDPGTEAFF
CDR3nt: TGCAGCGTTGAAGACCCCGGGACAGAAGCTTTCTTT
d_gene: NA
abundance: NA
j_gene: TRBJ1-1
v_gene: TRBV29-1

CDR3aa: CASSLNNEQFF
CDR3nt: TGTGCCAGCAGCCTGAACAATGAGCAGTTCTTC
d_gene: NA
abundance: NA
j_gene: TRBJ2-1
v_gene: TRBV14

CDR3aa: CAWSPGGGWGSYEQYF
CDR3nt: TGTGCCTGGAGCCCCGGAGGGGGGTGGGGCTCCTACGAGCAGTACTTC
d_gene: NA
abundance: NA
j_gene: TRBJ2-7
v_gene: TRBV30

CDR3aa: CSVEGMAGDNYGYTF
CDR3nt: TGCAGCGTTGAAGGGATGGCGGGGGACAACTATGGCTACACCTTC
d_gene: NA
abundance: few
j_gene: TRBJ1-2
v_gene: TRBV29-1

CDR3aa: CAISPSEDTQYF
CDR3nt: TGTGCCATCAGTCCCTCAGAAGATACGCAGTATTTT
d_gene: NA
abundance: NA
j_gene: TRBJ2-3
v_gene: TRBV10-3

CDR3aa: CASSQDPGTGSHTQYF
CDR3nt: TGTGCCAGCAGCCAAGATCCCGGGACTGGGTCGCATACGCAGTATTTT
d_gene: NA
abundance: few
j_gene: TRBJ2-3
v_gene: TRBV14

CDR3aa: CASSLWTGGNGELFF
CDR3nt: TGCGCCAGCAGCCTATGGACAGGGGGCAACGGGGAGCTGTTTTTT
d_gene: TRBD1
abundance: NA
j_gene: TRBJ2-2
v_gene: TRBV4-3

CDR3aa: CASSEGTSGESDTQYF
CDR3nt: TGTGCCAGCAGTGAAGGGACTAGCGGGGAGTCAGATACGCAGTATTTT
d_gene: TRBD2
abundance: NA
j_gene: TRBJ2-3
v_gene: TRBV25-1